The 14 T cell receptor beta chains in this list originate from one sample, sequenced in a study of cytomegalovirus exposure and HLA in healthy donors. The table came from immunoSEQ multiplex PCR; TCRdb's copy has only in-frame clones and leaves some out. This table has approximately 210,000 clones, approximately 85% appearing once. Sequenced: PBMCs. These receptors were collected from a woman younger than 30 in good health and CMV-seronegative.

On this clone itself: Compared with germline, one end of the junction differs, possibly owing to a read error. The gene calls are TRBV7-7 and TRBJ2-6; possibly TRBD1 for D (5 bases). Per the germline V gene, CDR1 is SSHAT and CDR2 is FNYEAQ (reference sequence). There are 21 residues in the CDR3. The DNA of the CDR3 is TGTGCCAGCATGTATAATTGGTACGGAACCCTTCGATCCCCTGGGGCCAACGTCCTGATTTTC. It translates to CASMYNWYGTLRSPGANVLIF.

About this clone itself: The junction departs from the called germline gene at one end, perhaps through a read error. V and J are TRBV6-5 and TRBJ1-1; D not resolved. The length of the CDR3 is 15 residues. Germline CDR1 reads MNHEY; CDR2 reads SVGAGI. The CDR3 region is CASSYPQNKNSEAFF. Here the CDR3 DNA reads TGTGCCAGCAGTTACCCACAGAATAAGAACTCTGAAGCTTTCTTT.

The CDR3 nucleotides read TGTGCCAGCAGCTTAGCGGGACTAGCGGGAGGCGGTGAGCAGTACTTC. Amino acid sequence: CASSLAGLAGGGEQYF. The gene calls are TRBV7-2 and TRBJ2-7; 15 positions agree with TRBD2. CDR3 length: 16 amino acids. CDR1 and CDR2 from the germline V gene are SGHTA and FQGNSA. With V trimmed by 0 bases and J by 7 bases, 4 bases remained unmatched.

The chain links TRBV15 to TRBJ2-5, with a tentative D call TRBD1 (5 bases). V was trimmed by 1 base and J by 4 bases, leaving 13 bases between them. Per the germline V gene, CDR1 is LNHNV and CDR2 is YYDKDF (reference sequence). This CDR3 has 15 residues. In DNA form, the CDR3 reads TGTGCCACCAGCAGAGTGGGCGACAGTCGAGAGACCCAGTACTTC. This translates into CATSRVGDSRETQYF.

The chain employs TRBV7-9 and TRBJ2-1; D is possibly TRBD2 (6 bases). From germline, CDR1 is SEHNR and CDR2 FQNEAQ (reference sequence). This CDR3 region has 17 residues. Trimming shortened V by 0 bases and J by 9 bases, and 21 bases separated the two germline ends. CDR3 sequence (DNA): TGTGCCAGCAGCTTAGCGGAGGGTTTAATGAGTAGACTTGAGCAGTTCTTC. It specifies CASSLAEGLMSRLEQFF.

The CDR3 sequence is CASSLSSGTETNTGELFF. The DNA for the CDR3 is TGCGCCAGCAGCCTTTCCTCCGGGACAGAAACGAACACCGGGGAGCTGTTTTTT. This chain connects TRBV4-1 to TRBJ2-2; 7 nucleotides agree with TRBD1. The CDR3 runs 18 residues. CDR1 is MGHRA and CDR2 is YSYEKL in the germline V gene. Trimming cost V 4 bases and J 0 bases; bases outside gene matches: 11.

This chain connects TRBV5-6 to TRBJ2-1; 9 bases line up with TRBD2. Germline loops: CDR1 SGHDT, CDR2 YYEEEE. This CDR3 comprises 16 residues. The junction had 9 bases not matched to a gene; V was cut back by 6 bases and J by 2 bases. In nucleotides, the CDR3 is TGTGCCAGCAACTGGGGAGGCGGGGGGGCCTACAATGAGCAGTTCTTC. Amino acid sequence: CASNWGGGGAYNEQFF.

In DNA form, the CDR3 reads TGTGCCAGCAGCACAGGTCTGGTAGGGCCCCAGCATTTT. Encoded protein: CASSTGLVGPQHF. The chain couples TRBV7-2 to TRBJ1-5; D possibly corresponds to TRBD1 (5 bases). V was cut by 5 bases and J by 9 bases, with 14 bases left in between. Germline values: CDR1 SGHTA, CDR2 FQGNSA. This CDR3 is built from 13 residues.

CDR3 sequence reads: CASSPRLAGGAYTQYF. CDR3 nucleotides: TGTGCCAGCAGCCCCCGACTAGCGGGGGGCGCGTATACGCAGTATTTT. The chain combines TRBV13 with TRBJ2-3; 13 nucleotides align to TRBD2. This CDR3 is built from 16 residues. V dropped 5 bases and J dropped 7; count of bases not matched to a gene: 9. Germline-derived CDR1 and CDR2 are PRHDT and FYEKMQ (reference sequence). Full variable domain (missing parts from reference TRBV13 and TRBJ2-3): AAGVIQSPRHLIKEKRETATLKCYPIPRHDTVYWYQQGPGQDPQFLISFYEKMQSDKGSIPDRFSAQQFSDYHSELNMSSLELGDSALYFCASSPRLAGGAYTQYFGPGTRLTVL.

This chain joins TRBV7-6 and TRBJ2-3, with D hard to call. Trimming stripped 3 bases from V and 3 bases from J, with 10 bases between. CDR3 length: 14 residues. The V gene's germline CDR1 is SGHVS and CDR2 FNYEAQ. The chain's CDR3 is CASSLRDETDTQYF. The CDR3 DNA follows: TGTGCCAGCAGCTTGCGCGATGAGACAGATACGCAGTATTTT.

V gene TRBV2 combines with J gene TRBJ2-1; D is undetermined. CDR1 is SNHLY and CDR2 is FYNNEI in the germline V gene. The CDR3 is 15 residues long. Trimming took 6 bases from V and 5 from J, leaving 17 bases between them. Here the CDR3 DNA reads TGTGCCAGCAGCCTATCCCAAGCCATAAACAATGAGCAGTTCTTC. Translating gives CASSLSQAINNEQFF.

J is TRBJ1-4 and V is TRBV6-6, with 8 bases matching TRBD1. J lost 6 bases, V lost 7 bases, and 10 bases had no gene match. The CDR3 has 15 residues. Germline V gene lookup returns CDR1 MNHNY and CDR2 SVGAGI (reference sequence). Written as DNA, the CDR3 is TGTGCCAGCACCCAGGGGACAGGAGCACATGAAAAACTGTTTTTT. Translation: CASTQGTGAHEKLFF.

For the CDR3, the DNA is TGTGCTAGTGGTCAGACCGGACTTTCAGGAAACACCATATATTTT. It translates to CASGQTGLSGNTIYF. V gene TRBV12-5 combines with J gene TRBJ1-3; D is undetermined. The V gene's germline CDR1 is LGHNT and CDR2 FRNRAP. Trimming stripped 5 bases from V and 4 bases from J, with 15 bases between. The length of the CDR3 is 15 residues.

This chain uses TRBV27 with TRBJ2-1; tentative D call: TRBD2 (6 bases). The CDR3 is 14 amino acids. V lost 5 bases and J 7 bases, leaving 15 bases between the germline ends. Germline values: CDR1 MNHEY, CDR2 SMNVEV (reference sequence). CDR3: CASSLDYLKNEQFF. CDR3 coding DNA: TGTGCCAGCAGTCTGGACTACCTCAAGAATGAGCAGTTCTTC.